This T cell receptor beta chain is drawn from a study of response to subunit inactivated influenza vaccine. TCRdb redid the calling of the RT-PCR reads with MiXCR, one entry per CDR3 protein. The sample lists over 800,000 distinct CDR3 sequences; 20% to 25% were seen once. Study outcomes and limitations: Seasonal influenza vaccination, on each occasion, was suggested by the authors to recruit few new T cells.

Trimming took 2 bases from V and 7 from J, leaving 12 bases between them. The CDR3 runs 14 residues. CDR1 LGHNA and CDR2 YSLEER come from the germline V gene. A note on this clonotype: What it binds is unknown.

This chain joins TRBV4-3 and TRBJ1-5, with D possibly TRBD1 on 5 matching bases. The source was PBMCs from blood, collected around 5 days after vaccination. The TCR comes from a man aged 45-65 years who received an inactivated influenza vaccine. CDR3 in amino acids: CASSQLRVSQPQHF. CDR3 nucleotide sequence: TGCGCCAGCAGCCAACTCAGGGTTAGCCAGCCCCAGCATTTT.